The 9 T cell receptor beta chains given below trace back to one sample, sequenced in a study of T cell responses to AZD1222 COVID-19 vaccine. The method was immunoSEQ multiplex PCR; TCRdb's version includes in-frame clones alone and lacks a portion of them. The data contain 140,000 to 150,000 clones, more than 70% of them singletons. The source material was peripheral blood, sampled 28 days after the second AZD1222 dose. The receptors come from an adult who received the AZD1222 COVID-19 vaccine.

In this sample, this clone turned up a few times. The rearrangement joins TRBV27 to TRBJ1-2; 8 positions agree with TRBD1. Trimming at V came to 3 bases and at J to 6 bases, leaving 15 bases not matched to a gene. Germline CDR1 reads MNHEY; CDR2 reads SMNVEV (reference sequence). The CDR3 consists of 17 residues. This chain's CDR3 is CASSFFQGALGSDGYTF. CDR3 sequence (DNA): TGTGCCAGCAGTTTCTTCCAGGGGGCCTTAGGTTCGGATGGCTACACCTTC.

This chain links TRBV27 with TRBJ1-2, with 9 bases lining up with TRBD1. The length of the CDR3 is 13 residues. The trim removed 6 bases at V and 5 bases at J, leaving 4 bases unmatched. CDR1 and CDR2 from the germline V gene are MNHEY and SMNVEV (reference sequence). CDR3 residues: CASSRGTGYGYTF. CDR3 bases: TGTGCCAGCAGCCGTGGGACAGGGTATGGCTACACCTTC.

The chain is built from TRBV4-1 and TRBJ2-1; 8 bases map to TRBD2. Trimming cost V 4 bases and J 10 bases; bases outside gene matches: 15. Germline V gives CDR1 MGHRA, CDR2 YSYEKL. This CDR3 contains 16 residues. The CDR3 region is CASSPQLPGLEVEQFF. In DNA form, the CDR3 reads TGCGCCAGCAGCCCACAACTTCCGGGACTAGAGGTCGAGCAGTTCTTC.

This clone came up a few times. V and J are TRBV7-9 and TRBJ1-1; tentatively, D is TRBD1 (5 bases). The CDR3 is made up of 13 amino acids. Germline lookup yields CDR1 SEHNR and CDR2 FQNEAQ (reference sequence). V shed 5 bases and J shed 10 bases, with 17 bases lying between them. The CDR3 sequence: CASSLDPGRGAFF. The CDR3 region has the DNA TGTGCCAGCAGCCTCGACCCGGGACGGGGAGCTTTCTTT. Drawing the rest from reference TRBV7-9 and TRBJ1-1, the complete variable domain is DTGVSQNPRHKITKRGQNVTFRCDPISEHNRLYWYRQTLGQGPEFLTYFQNEAQLEKSRLLSDRFSAERPKGSFSTLEIQRTEQGDSAMYLCASSLDPGRGAFFGQGTRLTVV.

V gene TRBV5-6 combines with J gene TRBJ2-4; D uncertain. Per germline, CDR1 SGHDT and CDR2 YYEEEE. CDR3 size: 12 residues. Between the trimmed V and J ends, which lost 0 bases and 8 bases, there was a span of 6 bases. CDR3 in DNA: TGTGCCAGCAGCTTGGCCGGAGACATTCAGTACTTC. As protein: CASSLAGDIQYF.

In its sample, this clone was seen a few times. The chain has TRBV2 and TRBJ2-7; 11 nucleotides match TRBD1. The CDR3 extends over 12 amino acids. Germline CDR1 and CDR2: SNHLY and FYNNEI. The V segment lost 8 bases and the J segment 5 bases; nucleotides outside the gene matches: 2. CDR3 sequence reads: CASRTGGNEQYF. The CDR3 DNA reads as TGTGCCAGCCGGACAGGGGGCAACGAGCAGTACTTC.

This clone was detected a few times. The rearrangement uses TRBV2 and TRBJ1-4, with D unresolved. V was shortened by 11 bases and J by 7 bases, with 17 bases between the two germline ends. This CDR3 is built from 13 residues. Germline CDR1 reads SNHLY; CDR2 reads FYNNEI. The chain's CDR3 is CAGSGVGIEKLFF. The CDR3 DNA is TGTGCCGGGAGCGGGGTAGGAATTGAAAAACTGTTTTTT.

CDR3 region: CASSSTPSYGEQFF. CDR3 DNA sequence: TGTGCCAGCAGCTCAACCCCGAGTTACGGTGAGCAGTTCTTC. This chain links TRBV7-2 with TRBJ2-1; no reliable D call. CDR3 length: 14 amino acids. CDR1 is SGHTA and CDR2 is FQGNSA in the germline V gene. Deletions cut 4 bases from V and 9 bases from J, with 16 bases between.

The genes are TRBV3-1 (or the pseudogene TRBV3-2) and TRBJ1-2; perhaps TRBD1 as D (6 bases). This CDR3 region has 14 residues. Per the germline V gene, CDR1 is LGHDT and CDR2 is YNNKEL (reference sequence). V dropped 4 bases and J dropped 1 base, with 10 bases sitting between them. CDR3 sequence (DNA): TGTGCCAGCAGCCCCAGGACAGATAACTATGGCTACACCTTC. Translation gives CASSPRTDNYGYTF.